The 22 T cell receptor beta chains below come from one sample, sequenced in a study of Ad26.COV2.S vaccination and SARS-CoV-2 variants. Regarding treatment: some 20 received Ad26.COV2.S at low or high dose, single or two shots; five or six received placebo; per-sample allocation not given. It was on day 63 after the first vaccine or placebo injection that samples were taken. TCRdb's table, derived via immunoSEQ multiplex PCR, lists solely in-frame clones and lacks some. There are roughly 240,000 clones in the sample; roughly 88% occur only once, and 9.5% to 12% lies in the top ten. The sample was peripheral blood, taken in a trial of Ad26.COV2.S vaccine versus placebo. These receptors all come from a person between 18 and 60 years old who received the Ad26.COV2.S COVID-19 vaccine or a placebo.

The rearrangement joins TRBV10-3 to TRBJ2-7, with 9 bases that match TRBD1. The V gene end was trimmed by 3 bases and the J gene end by 6 bases; junction bases not matched to a gene: 9. Germline V gene lookup returns CDR1 ENHRY and CDR2 SYGVKD. The CDR3 is made up of 15 amino acids. The CDR3 DNA reads as TGTGCCATCAGTGAACTCCAGGGACAGGGAAGCGAGCAGTACTTC. Translated, it gives CAISELQGQGSEQYF.

The J gene is TRBJ2-1, the V gene TRBV28, with TRBD2 identical over 8 bases. CDR3 length equals 16 residues. V was clipped by 7 bases and J by 4 bases; unmatched bases: 12. Germline CDR1 reads MDHEN; CDR2 reads SYDVKM. The CDR3 coding sequence is TGTGCCAGCACGCCGGGGTACGGGGGGGCTTACAATGAGCAGTTCTTC. It yields the protein CASTPGYGGAYNEQFF.

In this sample, this clone turned up a few times. The CDR3 region has the DNA TGTGCCAGCAGCCCTTCGGGGAGGAAAGAGACCCAGTACTTC. Protein: CASSPSGRKETQYF. The chain employs TRBV9 and TRBJ2-5; D perhaps matches TRBD2 (6 bases). Germline values: CDR1 SGDLS, CDR2 YYNGEE. The CDR3 extends over 14 amino acids. Deletions cut 4 bases from V and 3 bases from J, with 13 bases between.

On this clone itself: This same CDR3 is encoded by further DNA sequences in the sample. J is TRBJ2-3 and V is TRBV27, with D uncertain. This CDR3 spans 11 amino acids. Germline assignment: CDR1 MNHEY and CDR2 SMNVEV (reference sequence). Trimming left V 4 bases short and J 6 bases short, with 5 bases between. The CDR3 DNA sequence: TGTGCCAGCAGTTCAAGGGATACGCAGTATTTT. Translating gives CASSSRDTQYF.

V usage is TRBV30 and J usage is TRBJ1-1, with D hard to call. CDR1 and CDR2 from the germline V gene are GTSNPN and SVGIG (reference sequence). This CDR3 has 15 residues. Trimming took off 5 bases at V and 0 bases at J, with 16 bases between the two ends. The CDR3 is CAWSNGIFMNTEAFF. The CDR3 DNA reads as TGTGCCTGGTCGAATGGCATATTCATGAACACTGAAGCTTTCTTT. The full variable domain, its missing parts supplied by reference TRBV30 and TRBJ1-1, is SQTIHQWPATLVQPVGSPLSLECTVEGTSNPNLYWYRQAAGRGLQLLFYSVGIGQISSEVPQNLSASRPQDRQFILSSKKLLLSDSGFYLCAWSNGIFMNTEAFFGQGTRLTVV.

The V and J genes are TRBV29-1 and TRBJ2-1; possible D gene TRBD2, 5 bases. CDR3 length: 13 residues. The germline V gene has CDR1 SQVTM and CDR2 ANQGSEA. This chain's CDR3 is CSHFGSSYNEQFF. The CDR3 DNA follows: TGCAGTCACTTTGGGAGCTCCTACAATGAGCAGTTCTTC.

This clone was counted a single time. V usage is TRBV19 and J usage is TRBJ2-2; 8 bases map to TRBD1. CDR3 length equals 13 residues. Germline lookup yields CDR1 LNHDA and CDR2 SQIVND (reference sequence). The DNA for the CDR3 is TGTGCTGTAAAAGGACAGGGAACCGGGGAGCTGTTTTTT. Translation: CAVKGQGTGELFF.

V gene TRBV6-6 combines with J gene TRBJ2-5; D is possibly TRBD1 (6 bases). V was shortened by 0 bases and J by 5 bases, with 13 bases between the two germline ends. The CDR3 sequence is 15 residues long. CDR1 is MNHNY and CDR2 is SVGAGI in the germline V gene (reference sequence). The CDR3: CASSYSVGAWETQYF. The CDR3 nucleotides read TGTGCCAGCAGTTACTCGGTGGGGGCTTGGGAGACCCAGTACTTC.

The rearrangement joins TRBV5-4 to TRBJ2-7; 8 bases align to TRBD2. CDR1 SGHNT and CDR2 YYREEE come from the germline V gene (reference sequence). The V segment lost 2 bases and the J segment 3 bases; nucleotides outside the gene matches: 4. This CDR3 comprises 14 residues. CDR3 DNA sequence: TGTGCCAGCAGCTTACCGGGAGGGGACTACGAGCAGTACTTC. The encoded protein is CASSLPGGDYEQYF.

The chain combines TRBV4-2 with TRBJ2-1; 8 nucleotides line up with TRBD2. Germline values: CDR1 LGHNA, CDR2 YNFKEQ. The CDR3 runs to 17 residues. V trimming: 1 base; J trimming: 6 bases; junction bases outside the gene matches: 11. CDR3 nucleotide sequence: TGTGCCAGCAGCCAAGGACCGGGACTAGGGGGATTCAATGAGCAGTTCTTC. Protein sequence: CASSQGPGLGGFNEQFF.

The V gene is TRBV28, the J gene TRBJ2-4, with D maybe TRBD1 (6 bases). Germline CDR1 is MDHEN and CDR2 is SYDVKM. The CDR3 totals 15 residues. Trimming shortened V by 4 bases and J by 0 bases, and 10 bases separated the two germline ends. CDR3 nucleotide sequence: TGTGCCAGCAGTTGGGACACTCTAGCCAAAAACATTCAGTACTTC. The encoded protein is CASSWDTLAKNIQYF.

The V and J genes are TRBV3-1 (or the pseudogene TRBV3-2) and TRBJ2-3; 12 nucleotides agree with TRBD2. Germline values: CDR1 LGHDT, CDR2 YNNKEL (reference sequence). V was clipped by 1 base and J by 0 bases; unmatched bases: 5. The CDR3 is 18 amino acids. In DNA, the CDR3 is TGTGCCAGCAGCCAAGGCTGGACTAGCGGGACTAGCACAGATACGCAGTATTTT. Its protein product is CASSQGWTSGTSTDTQYF.

This clone was detected only once. This rearrangement joins TRBV9 to TRBJ2-7; D not certain. CDR1 and CDR2 from the germline V gene are SGDLS and YYNGEE. The CDR3 loop spans 15 amino acids. Trimming shortened V by 4 bases and J by 8 bases, and 22 bases separated the two germline ends. The DNA for the CDR3 is TGTGCCAGCAGCACGGGCGGCTCAATGGACCACCAGCAGTACTTC. This codes for CASSTGGSMDHQQYF.

The chain links TRBV7-2 to TRBJ2-4; D remains ambiguous. Trimming stripped 5 bases from V and 8 bases from J, with 16 bases between. Germline V gives CDR1 SGHTA, CDR2 FQGNSA. The CDR3 has 14 residues. This CDR3 is CASSLGPTWDIQYF. The CDR3 DNA reads TGTGCCAGCAGCCTCGGACCAACGTGGGACATTCAGTACTTC.

The genes are TRBV10-3 and TRBJ1-1; D gene unclear. The CDR3 is made up of 14 amino acids. V dropped 3 bases and J dropped 0 bases, with 8 bases sitting between them. Germline CDR1 reads ENHRY; CDR2 reads SYGVKD. CDR3 region: CAISEGQMNTEAFF. CDR3 bases: TGTGCCATCAGTGAAGGTCAGATGAACACTGAAGCTTTCTTT.

The V gene is TRBV29-1, the J gene TRBJ2-3, with 14 bases identical to TRBD2. This CDR3 spans 15 amino acids. V gave up 7 bases and J gave up 2 bases; unmatched junction bases: 5. CDR1 is SQVTM and CDR2 is ANQGSEA in the germline V gene. Written as DNA, the CDR3 is TGCAGCGCCGGACTAGCGGGGGGCCACACAGATACGCAGTATTTT. Its protein is CSAGLAGGHTDTQYF.

V gene TRBV7-8 combines with J gene TRBJ2-7, with 8 bases identical to TRBD2. The V and J ends lost 3 bases and 4 bases, in that order; junction bases with no gene match: 5. The germline CDR1 and CDR2 sequences are SGHVS and FQNEAQ. CDR3 length: 14 amino acids. CDR3 DNA: TGTGCCAGCAGCTTGGCGGCGGGGGGTTACGAGCAGTACTTC. Amino acid sequence: CASSLAAGGYEQYF.

The rearrangement joins TRBV24-1 to TRBJ2-7; possible D gene TRBD2, 6 bases. Germline CDR1 is KGHDR and CDR2 is SFDVKD. The CDR3 loop spans 16 amino acids. Deletions cut 7 bases from V and 2 bases from J, with 20 bases between. The CDR3 loop is CATSPGQRAKTYEQYF. Written as DNA, the CDR3 is TGTGCCACCAGCCCAGGTCAGCGGGCAAAGACCTACGAGCAGTACTTC.

V is TRBV20-1 and J is TRBJ2-7; D gene uncertain. The germline V and J ends were trimmed by 2 bases and 5 bases, with 7 bases remaining between them. The CDR3 has 11 amino acids. Germline-derived CDR1 and CDR2 are DFQATT and SNEGSKA (reference sequence). CDR3 nucleotides: TGCAGTGCTAGAATTGTGGACGAGCAGTACTTC. The encoded protein is CSARIVDEQYF.

V is TRBV7-9 and J is TRBJ2-7; 11 bases are shared with TRBD1. Germline assignment: CDR1 SEHNR and CDR2 FQNEAQ (reference sequence). The trim removed 2 bases at V and 3 bases at J, leaving 3 bases unmatched. CDR3 length equals 15 residues. The CDR3 DNA sequence: TGTGCCAGCAGCTTACCCGGGACAGGGGGCTACGAGCAGTACTTC. Its protein product is CASSLPGTGGYEQYF.

The CDR3 spells CASSVSPGQGFYEQYF. DNA for the CDR3: TGTGCCAGCAGTGTCAGCCCGGGACAGGGGTTCTACGAGCAGTACTTC. This chain joins TRBV6-4 and TRBJ2-7, with TRBD1 identical over 10 bases. There are 16 residues in the CDR3. Trimming cost V 4 bases and J 3 bases; bases outside gene matches: 9. The germline CDR1 and CDR2 sequences are MRHNA and SNTAGT.

The chain employs TRBV10-2 and TRBJ2-7, with D unresolved. The CDR3 covers 13 residues. Germline-derived CDR1 and CDR2 are WSHSY and SAAADI. Trimming left V 3 bases short and J 1 base short, with 7 bases between. The CDR3, as DNA: TGCGCCAGCAGTGAACCGGGTTCCTACGAGCAGTACTTC. Translating it yields CASSEPGSYEQYF.